This T cell receptor beta chain appears in the sequencing data of a study of blood T cell repertoires in COVID-19. Researchers sorted participants into cohorts using their self-reported clinical history. Cohort 3 donors were reported recovered after two negative PCRs, clearance, or symptom resolution. TCRdb's copy holds only in-frame clones and misses some; the assay was immunoSEQ multiplex PCR. This sample has about 480,000 clones; 85% to 90% occur once, and the top ten carry 1.8%. Germline assignment: CDR1 LNHDA and CDR2 SQIVND (reference sequence). V gave up 5 bases and J gave up 0 bases, with 16 bases separating them. The length of the CDR3 is 16 residues.

V is TRBV19 and J is TRBJ1-1; D uncertain. Sequencing was done on a sample of PBMCs or T cells enriched from blood (not recorded which). This TCR derives from a woman aged 40 to 55 who had recovered from COVID-19. Written as DNA, the CDR3 is TGTGCCAGTAGTCGCAATCCGAGAGGCTTGAACACTGAAGCTTTCTTT. It encodes CASSRNPRGLNTEAFF. The variable domain in full, with the rest retrieved from reference TRBV19 and TRBJ1-1, is DGGITQSPKYLFRKEGQNVTLSCEQNLNHDAMYWYRQDPGQGLRLIYYSQIVNDFQKGDIAEGYSVSREKKESFPLTVTSAQKNPTAFYLCASSRNPRGLNTEAFFGQGTRLTVV.